This entry describes one T cell receptor beta chain. This clonotype has a handful of counts. Its antigen remains unidentified. Base qualities are not recorded, but no much larger clone differs from it by a single base. The data belong to a study of T-cell memory formation after mild COVID-19 (dated by TCRdb to about 2021). About the study as a whole: Most TCR sequence clusters were specific to one of the two donors. The cohort comprised two young, previously healthy adult volunteers, one female and one male. Longitudinal TCRalpha and TCRbeta repertoire sequencing tracked T-cell clones expanding and contracting after mild COVID-19 in two donors.

The investigation overall reported the following: Some responding clones were detected in pre-infection memory, which suggested that pre-existing cross-reactive memory T cells had joined the SARS-CoV-2 response. SARS-CoV-2 specificity of the second-wave clones peaking on day 37 was not confirmed. The study covered only two mild cases, and larger cohorts including severe cases with pre-infection samples were considered necessary. Contracting CD4+ clones were found mainly in CM and EM memory subsets, while CD8+ clones were enriched in EMRA. From day 15 to 85, contracting clones showed balanced CD4/CD8 phenotypes, whereas a second wave of clones that expanded from day 15 to 37 leaned towards CD4+.

Sequencing relied on an Illumina NovaSeq 6000. TCRalpha and TCRbeta cDNA libraries were constructed by 5'RACE with constant-segment primers, with sample barcodes and unique molecular identifiers being introduced. RNA was extracted from every sample with Trizol reagent. Libraries were amplified in two PCR steps, with a second sample barcode and Illumina TruSeq adapters added in the second step. Libraries were sequenced on an Illumina NovaSeq with 2 x 150 bp paired-end reads. Per the authors' processing: With migec v1.2.7, reads were demultiplexed and then collapsed into UMI-guided consensus sequences. Using mixcr v2.1.11, UMI consensuses were aligned to TRA and TRB V and J templates and then assembled into clonotypes. A clonotype was counted as expanded or contracted only when both edgeR and NoisET called the clonotype significant, with the noise models trained on biological replicates. edgeR calls used a false discovery rate-adjusted p below 0.01 and a log2 fold-change threshold of 1. As an exploratory analysis of dynamics, PCA with hierarchical clustering was applied to max-normalized trajectories of the 1000 most abundant clonotypes. Separately sequenced CD4+ and CD8+ repertoires were used to assign a CD4 or CD8 phenotype to each responding clone. TCRdb reprocessing: public reads trimmed at Q25 with fastp, clones called with MiXCR, in-frame beta chains kept. For every CDR3 protein sequence, its rows merge into one entry that carries the most common genes and DNA. In this record, the V and J calls reflect TCRdb's handling and not the investigators' own analysis. The sample profile shows a few hundred thousand distinct CDR3 sequences; 16% of them were found once. The ten largest make up roughly a fifth of the sample.

PBMCs were isolated by Ficoll-Paque density gradient centrifugation. CDR1 MDHEN and CDR2 SYDVKM are derived from the germline V gene. The cysteine opens and the phenylalanine closes a CDR3 of 14 amino acids. Only the CDR3 DNA is retained, 42 bases long and in frame from the first base. Compared with germline, V lacks 8 bases and J lacks 3 bases; bases without a gene match: 6. The rearrangement combines TRBV28 with TRBJ2-2, with 7 middle bases fitting TRBD1. Sequenced material: PBMCs or a T cell subset sorted from them (not recorded which). The origin of this receptor is a man younger than 30 who had mild COVID-19 (a few samples of this study predate the infection). The sample titles of this study are shuffled in the database, so cell type and time point are left out; the donor was told from shared clones. The CDR3 protein is CASQTGLDTGELFF. The nucleotide sequence is given as TGTGCCAGCCAGACAGGGTTGGACACCGGGGAGCTGTTTTTT. Reference TRBV28 and TRBJ2-2 genes cover what lies past the CDR3, so the full variable domain is DVKVTQSSRYLVKRTGEKVFLECVQDMDHENMFWYRQDPGLGLRLIYFSYDVKMKEKGDIPEGYSVSREKKERFSLILESASTNQTSMYLCASQTGLDTGELFFGEGSRLTVL.